The next 27 T cell receptor beta chains were all read from a single sample in a study of T cell responses to AZD1222 COVID-19 vaccine. Here immunoSEQ multiplex PCR was the method, and the copy in TCRdb shows in-frame clones only, minus some. The profile shows some 130,000 clones, less than 95% of them singletons. The material was peripheral blood, obtained on day 0 of AZD1222 vaccination. The receptors shown here come from an adult in good health.

This chain joins TRBV19 and TRBJ2-7; D is unresolved. V was clipped by 1 base and J by 1 base, with 8 bases between them. This CDR3 has 14 residues. Germline V CDR1 and CDR2: LNHDA, SQIVND (reference sequence). This chain's CDR3 is CASSIVDGSYEQYF. The DNA of the CDR3 is TGTGCCAGTAGTATAGTGGACGGATCCTACGAGCAGTACTTC.

The chain couples TRBV7-2 to TRBJ1-3; TRBD1 matches at 7 bases. V lost 4 bases, J lost 3 bases, and 0 bases stayed unmatched. The length of the CDR3 is 13 residues. The germline gives CDR1 SGHTA, CDR2 FQGNSA. Here the CDR3 DNA reads TGTGCCAGCAGCTCAGGGGGTGGAAACACCATATATTTT. Amino acid sequence: CASSSGGGNTIYF.

The V call is TRBV7-6, the J call TRBJ2-7; 10 positions match TRBD2. The CDR3 has 16 amino acids. The J segment lost 2 bases and the V segment lost 1 base, leaving 5 bases of the junction unmatched. Germline values: CDR1 SGHVS, CDR2 FNYEAQ. Here the CDR3 reads CASSLGPSGGAYEQYF. The CDR3 nucleotides are TGTGCCAGCAGCTTAGGTCCCAGCGGGGGGGCCTACGAGCAGTACTTC.

This rearrangement joins TRBV11-3 to TRBJ2-5; D is perhaps TRBD1 (6 bases). CDR1 SGHNT and CDR2 YENEEA come from the germline V gene. The CDR3 runs 15 residues. V lost 5 bases and J 5 bases, leaving 18 bases between the germline ends. CDR3 sequence (DNA): TGTGCCAGCAGCGCCTCGGTCATAAGGGGGGAGACCCAGTACTTC. It is translated as CASSASVIRGETQYF.

The chain is built from TRBV28 and TRBJ1-2; D remains ambiguous. The CDR3 loop spans 13 amino acids. V lost 3 bases to trimming and J lost 2 bases, with 7 bases between them. The germline V gene has CDR1 MDHEN and CDR2 SYDVKM. CDR3 nucleotide sequence: TGTGCCAGCAGTTTTTCCAACAACTATGGCTACACCTTC. It is translated as CASSFSNNYGYTF.

The chain links TRBV7-9 to TRBJ2-7, with D unclear. CDR1 is SEHNR, CDR2 FQNEAQ, per germline (reference sequence). CDR3 size: 12 residues. Deletions cut 1 base from V and 9 bases from J, with 10 bases between. As DNA, the CDR3 is TGTGCCAGCAGCTTAGGACTCACTTGGCAGTACTTC. Translated, it gives CASSLGLTWQYF.

The rearrangement uses TRBV9 and TRBJ1-1, with a weak D call TRBD1 (5 bases). Trimming took off 3 bases at V and 0 bases at J, with 15 bases between the two ends. CDR1 and CDR2 (germline): SGDLS, YYNGEE. The length of the CDR3 is 16 residues. The CDR3 spells CASSDRDGFMNTEAFF. The CDR3 DNA sequence: TGTGCCAGCAGCGATCGGGACGGTTTTATGAACACTGAAGCTTTCTTT. Full variable domain (missing parts from reference TRBV9 and TRBJ1-1): DSGVTQTPKHLITATGQRVTLRCSPRSGDLSVYWYQQSLDQGLQFLIQYYNGEERAKGNILERFSAQQFPDLHSELNLSSLELGDSALYFCASSDRDGFMNTEAFFGQGTRLTVV.

The rearrangement joins TRBV7-9 to TRBJ1-4; D ambiguous. Germline assignment: CDR1 SEHNR and CDR2 FQNEAQ (reference sequence). Deletions cut 5 bases from V and 8 bases from J, with 9 bases between. The CDR3 spans 12 residues. The CDR3 bases are TGTGCCAGCAGCCCTCTTATAGAAAAACTGTTTTTT. The encoded protein is CASSPLIEKLFF.

The rearrangement joins TRBV5-1 to TRBJ2-5, with TRBD2 matching over 7 bases. The germline V gene encodes CDR1 SGHRS and CDR2 YFSETQ. This CDR3 region has 14 residues. V lost 3 bases and J lost 5; bases outside the gene matches: 7. CDR3 region: CASSSPGGPETQYF. The DNA for the CDR3 is TGCGCCAGCAGCTCCCCGGGGGGACCGGAGACCCAGTACTTC.

This clone came up a few times. Relative to the germline gene, one junction end is altered; a read error may explain this. The J gene is TRBJ2-7, the V gene TRBV19; the D call may be TRBD1 or TRBD2 (5 bases each). Per germline, CDR1 LNHDA and CDR2 SQIVND (reference sequence). The CDR3 covers 12 residues. In DNA, the CDR3 is TGTGCCAGTAGTGCGGCCGGGGCCCTAGTGACATTC. It yields the protein CASSAAGALVTF. Filled out from reference TRBV19 and TRBJ2-7, the complete variable domain reads DGGITQSPKYLFRKEGQNVTLSCEQNLNHDAMYWYRQDPGQGLRLIYYSQIVNDFQKGDIAEGYSVSREKKESFPLTVTSAQKNPTAFYLCASSAAGALVTFGPGTRLTVT.

The chain recombines TRBV7-8 with TRBJ2-7; 10 nucleotides line up with TRBD2. Germline loops: CDR1 SGHVS, CDR2 FQNEAQ. Trimming at V came to 2 bases and at J to 0 bases, leaving 1 base not matched to a gene. The CDR3 spans 15 residues. The CDR3 DNA reads TGTGCCAGCAGCTTACTAGCGGGGGACTCCTACGAGCAGTACTTC. It is translated as CASSLLAGDSYEQYF.

The chain has TRBV7-6 and TRBJ2-3; no clear D. With 2 bases removed from V and 2 bases from J, the gap between germline ends came to 11 bases. The CDR3 runs 15 residues. Germline V gene lookup returns CDR1 SGHVS and CDR2 FNYEAQ. The CDR3 DNA is TGTGCCAGCAGCTTATTAGGCGGAGCCACAGATACGCAGTATTTT. This gives the protein CASSLLGGATDTQYF.

The V and J genes are TRBV15 and TRBJ2-7; TRBD1 agrees at 8 bases. Trimming at V came to 3 bases and at J to 2 bases, leaving 6 bases not matched to a gene. In germline, CDR1 is LNHNV, CDR2 YYDKDF (reference sequence). This CDR3 has 15 amino acids. As DNA, the CDR3 is TGTGCCACCAGCAGGGCCAGGACAGGGACCTACGAGCAGTACTTC. This encodes CATSRARTGTYEQYF.

The gene calls are TRBV29-1 and TRBJ1-1; 10 bases map to TRBD1. The CDR3 has 13 amino acids. Unmatched junction bases numbered 7, after V lost 6 bases and J lost 6 bases. Germline V gene lookup returns CDR1 SQVTM and CDR2 ANQGSEA. CDR3 nucleotides: TGCAGCGTCGAGGACAGGGGGGAGGCTGAAGCTTTCTTT. Protein: CSVEDRGEAEAFF.

V and J are TRBV7-9 and TRBJ1-5, with TRBD1 matching 11 bases. Per germline, CDR1 SEHNR and CDR2 FQNEAQ (reference sequence). V gave up 5 bases and J gave up 8 bases; unmatched junction bases: 8. The CDR3 is 15 residues long. This chain's CDR3 is CASSLGQGVMEPQHF. The DNA of the CDR3 is TGTGCCAGCAGCCTGGGACAGGGGGTCATGGAGCCCCAGCATTTT.

The rearrangement links TRBV2 to TRBJ1-5; 7 positions agree with TRBD1. This CDR3 is built from 20 residues. V lost 3 bases and J lost 0; bases outside the gene matches: 17. The germline CDR1 and CDR2 sequences are SNHLY and FYNNEI. The CDR3 region is CASSEVGGHTTYYSNQPQHF. CDR3 nucleotide sequence: TGTGCCAGCAGTGAGGTAGGGGGCCACACCACATACTATAGCAATCAGCCCCAGCATTTT.

The chain combines TRBV19 with TRBJ1-1; D uncertain. This CDR3 has 15 amino acids. With 1 base removed from V and 4 bases from J, the gap between germline ends came to 13 bases. Germline V gene lookup returns CDR1 LNHDA and CDR2 SQIVND (reference sequence). CDR3 coding DNA: TGTGCCAGTAGTATAGGTCAGCCGGGTCTCACTGAAGCTTTCTTT. It is translated as CASSIGQPGLTEAFF. Complete variable domain (other parts from reference TRBV19 and TRBJ1-1): DGGITQSPKYLFRKEGQNVTLSCEQNLNHDAMYWYRQDPGQGLRLIYYSQIVNDFQKGDIAEGYSVSREKKESFPLTVTSAQKNPTAFYLCASSIGQPGLTEAFFGQGTRLTVV.

The chain uses TRBV9 and TRBJ1-4; tentative D call: TRBD1 (5 bases). Germline V gives CDR1 SGDLS, CDR2 YYNGEE. The V end lost 3 bases, the J end lost 7 bases, and 25 bases lay between the germline ends. This CDR3 has 18 residues. The CDR3 here is CASSASPRPPGQGEKLFF. CDR3 in DNA: TGTGCCAGCAGCGCCTCTCCCCGACCCCCAGGGCAAGGTGAAAAACTGTTTTTT.

The chain is built from TRBV25-1 and TRBJ2-7; D might be TRBD1 (6 bases). Between the trimmed V and J ends, which lost 0 bases and 6 bases, there was a span of 15 bases. CDR3 size: 15 residues. Germline loops: CDR1 MGHDK, CDR2 SYGVNS. The DNA of the CDR3 is TGTGCCAGCAGTGAATATAGACAGGTCAGTGGCGAGCAGTACTTC. Amino acids: CASSEYRQVSGEQYF.

This clone showed up just once. CDR3 region: CASSLRRLNEMFF. CDR3 bases: TGTGCCAGCAGCTTAAGACGGCTCAACGAGATGTTTTTT. V and J are TRBV7-2 and TRBJ1-4; D is unclear. In germline, CDR1 is SGHTA, CDR2 FQGNSA. Trimming left V 2 bases short and J 15 bases short, with 16 bases between. This CDR3 is built from 13 residues.

This chain joins TRBV29-1 and TRBJ2-7; 8 bases are a match to TRBD1. In germline, CDR1 is SQVTM, CDR2 ANQGSEA. This CDR3 spans 13 amino acids. V lost 3 bases to trimming and J lost 0 bases; unmatched junction nucleotides: 1. CDR3: CSVETGDSYEQYF. CDR3 bases: TGCAGCGTTGAGACAGGGGACTCCTACGAGCAGTACTTC.

V is TRBV29-1 and J is TRBJ1-1, with D hard to call. The germline V gene encodes CDR1 SQVTM and CDR2 ANQGSEA. Trimming cost V 7 bases and J 3 bases, with 6 bases left between them. This CDR3 region has 10 residues. The CDR3 is CSGDDTEAFF. CDR3 sequence (DNA): TGCAGCGGCGACGACACTGAAGCTTTCTTT.

This CDR3 reads CASSYSGTNSPLHF. Here the CDR3 DNA reads TGTGCCAGCAGTTACTCGGGAACGAATTCACCCCTCCACTTT. V is TRBV6-6 and J is TRBJ1-6; D gene uncertain. V lost 0 bases and J 7 bases, leaving 7 bases between the germline ends. Germline-derived CDR1 and CDR2 are MNHNY and SVGAGI (reference sequence). The length of the CDR3 is 14 residues.

This chain links TRBV25-1 with TRBJ1-1; no clear D gene. CDR3 length: 13 amino acids. The germline CDR1 and CDR2 sequences are MGHDK and SYGVNS. V was cut by 8 bases and J by 3 bases, with 13 bases left in between. The CDR3 bases are TGTGCCAGCCGACCGGACTGGGACACTGAAGCTTTCTTT. Translating gives CASRPDWDTEAFF.

The V call is TRBV10-3, the J call TRBJ1-3, with D unclear. Germline CDR1 ENHRY, CDR2 SYGVKD. Trimming shortened V by 6 bases and J by 0 bases, and 6 bases separated the two germline ends. The CDR3 loop spans 13 amino acids. The CDR3 spells CAISQISGNTIYF. DNA for the CDR3: TGTGCCATCAGCCAGATCTCTGGAAACACCATATATTTT.

The chain uses TRBV10-3 and TRBJ1-1, with 9 positions matching TRBD1. Trimming at V came to 9 bases and at J to 1 base, leaving 3 bases not matched to a gene. The CDR3 totals 13 residues. Germline loops: CDR1 ENHRY, CDR2 SYGVKD. The DNA for the CDR3 is TGTGCCATTACAGGGGGCTGGAACACTGAAGCTTTCTTT. This encodes CAITGGWNTEAFF.

The genes are TRBV5-1 and TRBJ1-3, with 9 nucleotides matching TRBD1. The CDR3 consists of 20 residues. The V and J ends lost 4 bases and 0 bases, in that order; junction bases with no gene match: 17. CDR1 is SGHRS, CDR2 YFSETQ, per germline. The CDR3 sequence: CASSMIPGQGQIISGNTIYF. The CDR3 DNA follows: TGCGCCAGCAGCATGATCCCGGGACAGGGTCAAATCATCTCTGGAAACACCATATATTTT.